The clone carrying this T cell receptor (beta chain) was counted ten times or more. Its antigen is not known. The sample comes from a study of regulatory T cells in long-lasting Graves disease. Time point defined: newly diagnosed GD, antithyroid drugs for less than 3 months. PBMC-extracted RNA yielded the TCR library. As collected, the peripheral blood samples measured around 9 milliliters each and went into EDTA tubes. CDR3 length: 15 residues. V was clipped by 0 bases and J by 4 bases, with 12 bases between them. Germline V lookup: CDR1 LGHDT, CDR2 YNNKEL (reference sequence). Building the TCR beta libraries relied on iRepertoire HTBI primers, and CDR3 regions underwent Arm-PCR. One entry per CDR3 protein results from TCRdb running MiXCR on the multiplex PCR reads. Among fewer than 550,000 distinct CDR3 sequences listed, around 16% were seen once. Study-level findings and limits: Accuracy might have suffered from few samples. Under persistent disease, TRBV28, TRBJ1-2 and TRBJ2-5 were used preferentially.

A further study also used this sample, focusing on T cells in Graves' hyperthyroidism and ophthalmopathy.

The chain links TRBV3-1 to TRBJ1-1; D might be TRBD1 (6 bases). The specimen comprised peripheral blood mononuclear cells (PBMCs), sampled at new diagnosis, from a patient treated with antithyroid drugs. The source of this sequence is a woman aged 35-65 years with Graves disease. In nucleotides, the CDR3 is TGTGCCAGCAGCCAAGAAAGGGTCAGGGGCACTGAAGCTTTCTTT. Translated: CASSQERVRGTEAFF.